These T cell receptor beta chains were read from a single sample in a study of blood T cell repertoires in COVID-19. The protocol was immunoSEQ multiplex PCR, while the TCRdb copy is restricted to in-frame clones and leaves out a portion. Among some 200,000 clones, approximately 83% were seen once, and the ten largest hold 1.3%. Input material: peripheral blood. All receptors come from a young woman with COVID-19, enrolled during active disease. Both conserved end residues are part of each CDR3. The D gene is left open where the match is weak. Size is omitted from some rows. Given values are once, few, many or a class for expanded clones.

J gene	clone size	D gene	V gene	CDR3 protein	CDR3 DNA
TRBJ1-1	NA	TRBD1	TRBV18	CASSREDRGQAFF	TGTGCCAGCTCACGAGAGGACAGGGGGCAAGCTTTCTTT
TRBJ2-2	NA	TRBD2	TRBV18	CASSPGLAENTGELFF	TGTGCCAGCTCACCCGGACTAGCGGAGAACACCGGGGAGCTGTTTTTT
TRBJ2-5	NA	TRBD1	TRBV19	CASSHLTGEETQYF	TGTGCCAGTAGTCATCTGACAGGGGAAGAGACCCAGTACTTC
TRBJ2-2	NA	TRBD2	TRBV15	CATSRDLLLAGSTGELFF	TGTGCCACCAGCAGAGATCTCCTACTAGCGGGGTCAACCGGGGAGCTGTTTTTT
TRBJ1-1	few	NA	TRBV14	CASSTLDNPNTEAFF	TGTGCCAGCAGCACCTTGGACAACCCGAACACTGAAGCTTTCTTT
TRBJ2-3	NA	NA	TRBV5-1	CASSLEGPRVGDTQYF	TGCGCCAGCAGCTTGGAGGGGCCCAGAGTCGGGGATACGCAGTATTTT
TRBJ2-7	once	NA	TRBV6-2/TRBV6-3	CASSYVAYEQYF	TGTGCCAGCAGTTACGTCGCCTACGAGCAGTACTTC
TRBJ2-5	NA	NA	TRBV18	CASSSSDLGRETQYF	TGTGCCAGCTCATCCTCCGACTTGGGGCGGGAGACCCAGTACTTC
TRBJ2-5	NA	NA	TRBV19	CASSIDTEETQYF	TGTGCCAGTAGTATAGACACAGAAGAGACCCAGTACTTC
TRBJ1-1	NA	NA	TRBV2	CASSETTGAFF	TGTGCCAGCAGTGAAACGACTGGGGCTTTCTTT
TRBJ1-2	NA	TRBD1	TRBV5-1	CASSPRDRGLDYGYTF	TGCGCCAGCAGTCCAAGGGACAGGGGGCTCGACTATGGCTACACCTTC
TRBJ1-1	NA	TRBD1	TRBV9	CASSVGPGGRNTEAFF	TGTGCCAGCAGCGTTGGCCCAGGGGGCAGGAACACTGAAGCTTTCTTT
TRBJ1-5	NA	NA	TRBV19	CASSSSTGIGQPQHF	TGTGCCAGTAGCTCTTCGACAGGTATCGGGCAGCCCCAGCATTTT
TRBJ1-2	NA	TRBD1	TRBV2	CASSEDRVNYGYTF	TGTGCCAGCAGTGAGGACAGGGTCAACTATGGCTACACCTTC
TRBJ2-1	NA	NA	TRBV27	CASSTRQSTANEQFF	TGTGCCAGCAGTACCCGACAGAGCACCGCCAATGAGCAGTTCTTC
TRBJ1-1	NA	NA	TRBV15	CATRNPPPGITEAFF	TGTGCCACCAGGAACCCACCCCCGGGGATCACTGAAGCTTTCTTT
TRBJ2-2	NA	TRBD2	TRBV6-1	CASSAVLAGSPQPGELFF	TGTGCCAGCAGTGCGGTCCTAGCGGGGTCTCCTCAACCCGGGGAGCTGTTTTTT
TRBJ2-7	NA	NA	TRBV28	CASRSVNEQYF	TGTGCCAGCAGGTCGGTGAACGAGCAGTACTTC
TRBJ1-1	NA	NA	TRBV30	CASSFDQGWSTEAFF	TGTGCCTCCTCCTTTGATCAGGGGTGGAGCACTGAAGCTTTCTTT
TRBJ2-1	NA	NA	TRBV21-1	CASSKGFRGNEQFF	TGTGCCAGCAGCAAAGGCTTCCGGGGGAATGAGCAGTTCTTC
TRBJ2-6	NA	TRBD1	TRBV10-3	CAVRQGLTGANVLTF	TGTGCCGTAAGACAGGGTCTAACAGGGGCCAACGTCCTGACTTTC
TRBJ2-1	NA	TRBD2	TRBV9	CASSGSSFGLAGYNEQFF	TGTGCCAGCAGCGGGAGCTCCTTCGGGCTAGCGGGTTACAATGAGCAGTTCTTC
TRBJ2-3	NA	NA	TRBV1	CTSTPKTSGGRSTDTQYF	TGCACCAGCACCCCCAAGACTAGCGGGGGACGTAGCACAGATACGCAGTATTTT
TRBJ2-7	NA	TRBD2	TRBV5-4	CASSLVIAGAQEQYF	TGTGCCAGCAGCTTGGTAATAGCGGGAGCACAAGAGCAGTACTTC
TRBJ2-1	NA	TRBD1	TRBV5-1	CASSVPGTGGNEQFF	TGCGCCAGCAGCGTCCCCGGGACAGGGGGCAATGAGCAGTTCTTC
TRBJ2-7	few	TRBD2	TRBV7-9	CASSSPGLAVYEQYF	TGTGCCAGCAGCTCCCCGGGACTAGCAGTCTACGAGCAGTACTTC
TRBJ2-2	few	TRBD1	TRBV5-6	CASSTSGTGFTGELFF	TGTGCCAGCAGTACCTCCGGGACAGGGTTCACCGGGGAGCTGTTTTTT
TRBJ1-2	NA	TRBD1	TRBV29-1	CSVGGTADGYTF	TGCAGCGTTGGCGGGACAGCTGATGGCTACACCTTC
TRBJ2-1	NA	NA	TRBV7-2	CASSLEVGRGNEQFF	TGTGCCAGCAGCTTAGAGGTGGGGCGGGGAAATGAGCAGTTCTTC
TRBJ1-1	NA	TRBD1	TRBV2	CASNGDRGLNEAFF	TGTGCCAGCAACGGCGACAGGGGGCTCAATGAAGCTTTCTTT
TRBJ1-2	NA	NA	TRBV18	CASSSASSVNYGYTF	TGTGCCAGCTCCTCCGCTTCATCAGTGAACTATGGCTACACCTTC
TRBJ1-4	NA	TRBD1	TRBV6-5	CASSSGGAANEKLFF	TGTGCCAGCAGCTCAGGGGGCGCGGCTAATGAAAAACTGTTTTTT
TRBJ2-5	NA	NA	TRBV9	CASSVVGVQETQYF	TGTGCCAGCAGCGTAGTGGGAGTCCAAGAGACCCAGTACTTC
TRBJ1-6	NA	NA	TRBV19	CASSISVVGGSPLHF	TGTGCCAGTAGTATATCCGTTGTGGGGGGTTCACCCCTCCACTTT
TRBJ2-5	NA	TRBD2	TRBV29-1	CSVPTSGGETQYF	TGCAGCGTCCCGACTAGCGGGGGGGAGACCCAGTACTTC
TRBJ2-1	NA	NA	TRBV7-2	CASSWGRLLYNEQFF	TGTGCCAGCAGCTGGGGGAGGCTCCTTTACAATGAGCAGTTCTTC
TRBJ2-7	few	NA	TRBV4-3	CASSPKKGGWHEQYF	TGCGCCAGCAGCCCGAAAAAGGGGGGGTGGCACGAGCAGTACTTC
TRBJ2-7	NA	TRBD1	TRBV5-4	CASSQRTGGLYEQYF	TGTGCCAGCAGCCAGCGGACAGGGGGCTTGTACGAGCAGTACTTC
TRBJ2-1	few	TRBD2	TRBV28	CATWVSGRGDNEQFF	TGTGCCACCTGGGTTAGCGGGAGGGGGGATAATGAGCAGTTCTTC
TRBJ2-7	NA	TRBD2	TRBV3-1/TRBV3-2	CASSSKFASPGGLAGAIYEQYF	TGTGCCAGCAGTTCAAAGTTTGCGTCCCCCGGGGGACTAGCGGGGGCCATATACGAGCAGTACTTC
TRBJ2-5	NA	TRBD2	TRBV11-2	CASSLEAGGPGETQYF	TGTGCCAGCAGCTTAGAGGCGGGGGGGCCCGGTGAGACCCAGTACTTC
TRBJ2-5	once	NA	TRBV24-1	CATSDPSQGETQYF	TGTGCCACCAGTGACCCCTCTCAGGGGGAGACCCAGTACTTC
TRBJ2-5	NA	TRBD2	TRBV2	CASSEALAGGPHETQYF	TGTGCCAGCAGTGAAGCACTAGCGGGAGGGCCCCATGAGACCCAGTACTTC
TRBJ1-2	NA	NA	TRBV23-1	CASTWTAGAYGYTF	TGCGCCAGCACGTGGACAGCGGGGGCCTATGGCTACACCTTC
TRBJ2-3	NA	NA	TRBV7-3	CASSLGPQDTQYF	TGTGCCAGCAGCTTAGGGCCGCAAGATACGCAGTATTTT
TRBJ2-5	NA	NA	TRBV5-1	CASSFLVAGETQYF	TGCGCCAGCAGCTTCTTGGTAGCTGGGGAGACCCAGTACTTC
TRBJ1-2	NA	TRBD1	TRBV18	CASSPQDRGNYGYTF	TGTGCCAGCTCACCACAGGACAGGGGGAACTATGGCTACACCTTC
TRBJ2-7	NA	TRBD1	TRBV6-2/TRBV6-3	CASSYGDSSSYEQYF	TGTGCCAGCAGTTACGGGGACAGTAGCTCCTACGAGCAGTACTTC
TRBJ1-1	NA	NA	TRBV4-3	CASSQGIGDMENTEAFF	TGCGCCAGCAGCCAAGGGATTGGGGACATGGAGAACACTGAAGCTTTCTTT
TRBJ2-7	NA	NA	TRBV23-1	CASIQSRGRIVYEQYF	TGCGCCAGCATCCAATCCAGGGGCCGGATAGTTTACGAGCAGTACTTC
TRBJ2-1	once	NA	TRBV3-1/TRBV3-2	CASSRAVLQGRRAYNEQFF	TGTGCCAGCAGCCGCGCGGTATTACAGGGCAGAAGAGCCTACAATGAGCAGTTCTTC
TRBJ1-2	NA	TRBD1	TRBV30	CAWGQGNYGYTF	TGTGCCTGGGGACAGGGCAACTATGGCTACACCTTC
TRBJ2-3	NA	TRBD1	TRBV6-2/TRBV6-3	CASSYPSTGRYTDTQYF	TGTGCCAGCAGTTACCCCTCGACAGGGAGATACACAGATACGCAGTATTTT